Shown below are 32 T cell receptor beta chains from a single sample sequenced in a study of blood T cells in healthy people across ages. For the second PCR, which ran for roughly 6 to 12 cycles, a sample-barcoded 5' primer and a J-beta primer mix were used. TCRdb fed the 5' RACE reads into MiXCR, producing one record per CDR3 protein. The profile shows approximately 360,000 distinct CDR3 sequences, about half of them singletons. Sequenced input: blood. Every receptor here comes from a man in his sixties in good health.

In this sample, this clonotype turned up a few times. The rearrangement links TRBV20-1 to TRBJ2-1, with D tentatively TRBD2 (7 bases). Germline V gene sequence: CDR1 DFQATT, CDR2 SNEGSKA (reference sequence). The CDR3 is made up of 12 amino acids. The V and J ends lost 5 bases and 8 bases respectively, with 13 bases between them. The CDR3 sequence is CSAQPGGHEQFF. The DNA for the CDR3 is TGCAGTGCTCAGCCCGGGGGGCATGAGCAGTTCTTC.

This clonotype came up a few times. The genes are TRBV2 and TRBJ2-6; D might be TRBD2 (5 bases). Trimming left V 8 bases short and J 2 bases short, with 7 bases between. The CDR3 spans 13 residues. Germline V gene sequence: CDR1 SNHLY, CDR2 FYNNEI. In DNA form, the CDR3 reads TGTGCCAGCGCGGGTGCTGGGGCCAACGTCCTGACTTTC. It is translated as CASAGAGANVLTF.

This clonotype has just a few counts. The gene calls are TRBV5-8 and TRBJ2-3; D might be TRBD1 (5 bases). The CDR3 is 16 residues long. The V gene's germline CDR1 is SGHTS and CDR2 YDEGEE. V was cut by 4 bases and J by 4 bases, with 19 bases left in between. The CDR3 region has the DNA TGTGCCAGCAGCCCCCTGTTAGGTCAGGGTCCAGATACGCAGTATTTT. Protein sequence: CASSPLLGQGPDTQYF.

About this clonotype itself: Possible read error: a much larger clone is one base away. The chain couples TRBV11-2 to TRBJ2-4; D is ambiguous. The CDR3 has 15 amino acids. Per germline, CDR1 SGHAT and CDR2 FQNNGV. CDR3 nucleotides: TGTGCCAGCAGCTTAGATCGTAGATTCAAAAACATTCGGTACTTC. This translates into CASSLDRRFKNIRYF. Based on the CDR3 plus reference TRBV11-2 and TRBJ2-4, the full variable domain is EAGVAQSPRYKIIEKRQSVAFWCNPISGHATLYWYQQILGQGPKLLIQFQNNGVVDDSQLPKDRFSAERLKGVDSTLKIQPAKLEDSAVYLCASSLDRRFKNIRYFGAGTRLSVL.

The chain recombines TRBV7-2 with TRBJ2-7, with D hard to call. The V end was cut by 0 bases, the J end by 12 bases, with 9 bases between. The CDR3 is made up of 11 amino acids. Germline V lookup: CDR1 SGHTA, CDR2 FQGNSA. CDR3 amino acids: CASSLAVVMYF. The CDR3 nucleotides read TGTGCCAGCAGCTTAGCTGTGGTGATGTACTTC.

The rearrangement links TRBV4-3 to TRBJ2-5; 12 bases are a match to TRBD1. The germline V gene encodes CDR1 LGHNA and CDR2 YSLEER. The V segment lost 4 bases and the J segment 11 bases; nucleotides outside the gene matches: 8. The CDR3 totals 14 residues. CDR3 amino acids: CASSRGTGGREQYF. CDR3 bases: TGCGCCAGCAGCCGCGGGACAGGGGGCCGAGAGCAGTACTTC.

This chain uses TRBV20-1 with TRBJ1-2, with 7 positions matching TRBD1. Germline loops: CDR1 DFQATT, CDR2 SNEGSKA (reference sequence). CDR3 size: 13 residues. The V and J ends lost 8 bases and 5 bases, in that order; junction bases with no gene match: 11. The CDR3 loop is CSFREGAGYGYTF. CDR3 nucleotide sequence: TGCAGTTTCAGAGAGGGGGCGGGGTATGGCTACACCTTC.

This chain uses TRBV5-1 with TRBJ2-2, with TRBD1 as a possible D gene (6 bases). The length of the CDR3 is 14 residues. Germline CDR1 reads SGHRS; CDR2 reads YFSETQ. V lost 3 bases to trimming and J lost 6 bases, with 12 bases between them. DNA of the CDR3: TGCGCCAGCAGCTCCTCGTACAGGGCCGGGGAGCTGTTTTTT. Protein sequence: CASSSSYRAGELFF.

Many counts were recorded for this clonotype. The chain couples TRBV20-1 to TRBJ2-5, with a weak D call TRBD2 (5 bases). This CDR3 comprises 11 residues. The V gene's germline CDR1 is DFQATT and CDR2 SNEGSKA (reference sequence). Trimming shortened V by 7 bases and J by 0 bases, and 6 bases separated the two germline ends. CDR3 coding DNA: TGCAGTGTGCGGGACCAAGAGACCCAGTACTTC. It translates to CSVRDQETQYF.

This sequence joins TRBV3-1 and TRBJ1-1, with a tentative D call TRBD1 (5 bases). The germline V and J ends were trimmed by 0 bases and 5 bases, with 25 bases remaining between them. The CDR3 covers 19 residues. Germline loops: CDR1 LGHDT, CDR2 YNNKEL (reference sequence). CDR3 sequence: CASSQDMGITQGRETEAFF. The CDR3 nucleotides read TGTGCCAGCAGCCAAGATATGGGGATAACGCAGGGCCGGGAGACTGAAGCTTTCTTT.

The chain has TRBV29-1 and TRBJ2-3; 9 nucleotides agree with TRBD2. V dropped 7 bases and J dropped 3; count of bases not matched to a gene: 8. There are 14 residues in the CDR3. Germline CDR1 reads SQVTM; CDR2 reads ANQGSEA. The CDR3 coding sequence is TGCAGCGCCCTTCTAGCGGGATTAACAGATACGCAGTATTTT. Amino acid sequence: CSALLAGLTDTQYF.

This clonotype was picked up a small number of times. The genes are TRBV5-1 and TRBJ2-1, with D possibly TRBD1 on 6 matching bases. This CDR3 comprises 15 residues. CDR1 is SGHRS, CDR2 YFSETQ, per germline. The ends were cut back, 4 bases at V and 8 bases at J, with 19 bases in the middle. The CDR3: CASSPPSPGGDEQFF. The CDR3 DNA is TGCGCCAGCAGCCCCCCCTCCCCTGGGGGCGATGAGCAGTTCTTC.

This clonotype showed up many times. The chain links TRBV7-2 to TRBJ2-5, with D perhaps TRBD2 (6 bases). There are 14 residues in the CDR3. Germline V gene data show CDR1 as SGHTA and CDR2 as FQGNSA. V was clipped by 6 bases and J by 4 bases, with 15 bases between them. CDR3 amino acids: CASSRVGGPETQYF. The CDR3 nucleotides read TGTGCCAGCAGTCGAGTGGGGGGACCAGAGACCCAGTACTTC.

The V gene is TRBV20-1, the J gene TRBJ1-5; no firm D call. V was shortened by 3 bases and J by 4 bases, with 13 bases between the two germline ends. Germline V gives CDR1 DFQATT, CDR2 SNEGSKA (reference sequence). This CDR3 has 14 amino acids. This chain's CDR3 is CSARGNKGNQPQHF. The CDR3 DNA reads TGCAGTGCTAGGGGTAATAAAGGGAATCAGCCCCAGCATTTT.

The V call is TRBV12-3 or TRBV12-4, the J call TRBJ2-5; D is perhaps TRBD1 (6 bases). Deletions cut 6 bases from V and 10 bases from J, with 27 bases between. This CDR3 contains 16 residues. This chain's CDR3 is CASRRQASQVPRDQYF. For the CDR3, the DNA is TGTGCCAGCAGACGACAGGCTTCTCAAGTACCAAGAGACCAGTACTTC.

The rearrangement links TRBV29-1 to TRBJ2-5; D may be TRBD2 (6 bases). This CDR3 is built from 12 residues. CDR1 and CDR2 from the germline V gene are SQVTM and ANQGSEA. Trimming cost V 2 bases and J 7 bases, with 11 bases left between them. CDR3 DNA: TGCAGCGTTGAAAGACTGGGAGGGACCCAGTACTTC. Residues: CSVERLGGTQYF.

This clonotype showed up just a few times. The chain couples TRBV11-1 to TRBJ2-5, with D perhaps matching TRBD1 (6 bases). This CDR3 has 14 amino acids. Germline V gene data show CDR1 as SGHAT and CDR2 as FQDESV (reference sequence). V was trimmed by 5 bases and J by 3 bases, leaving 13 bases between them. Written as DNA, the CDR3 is TGTGCCAGCAGCCGCAGGGGTGTAGAAGAGACCCAGTACTTC. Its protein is CASSRRGVEETQYF.

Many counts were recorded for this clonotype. The CDR3 sequence is CASSEGQRRGDEQYF. DNA for the CDR3: TGTGCCAGCAGCGAGGGACAGCGGAGGGGGGACGAGCAGTACTTC. This chain joins TRBV5-4 and TRBJ2-7; D may be TRBD1 (7 bases). Germline values: CDR1 SGHNT, CDR2 YYREEE (reference sequence). V was clipped by 4 bases and J by 5 bases, with 19 bases between them. CDR3 length: 15 amino acids.

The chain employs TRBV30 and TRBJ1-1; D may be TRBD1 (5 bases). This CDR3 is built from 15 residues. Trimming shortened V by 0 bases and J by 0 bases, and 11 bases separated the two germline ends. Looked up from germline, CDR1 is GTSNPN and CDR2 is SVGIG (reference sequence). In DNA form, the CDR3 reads TGTGCCTGGAGTGTACTTGGGGCGATGAACACTGAAGCTTTCTTT. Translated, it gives CAWSVLGAMNTEAFF.

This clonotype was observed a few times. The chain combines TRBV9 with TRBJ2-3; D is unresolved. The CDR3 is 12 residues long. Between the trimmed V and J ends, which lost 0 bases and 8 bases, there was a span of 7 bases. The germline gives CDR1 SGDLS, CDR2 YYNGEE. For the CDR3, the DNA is TGTGCCAGCAGCGTAGGAATCGGTACGCAGTATTTT. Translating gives CASSVGIGTQYF.

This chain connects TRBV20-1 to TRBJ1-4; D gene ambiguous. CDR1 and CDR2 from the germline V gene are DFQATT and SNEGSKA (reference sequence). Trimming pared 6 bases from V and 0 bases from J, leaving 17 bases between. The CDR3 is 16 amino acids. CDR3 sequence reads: CSATARGETTNEKLFF. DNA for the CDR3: TGCAGTGCAACCGCCCGGGGAGAAACAACTAATGAAAAACTGTTTTTT.

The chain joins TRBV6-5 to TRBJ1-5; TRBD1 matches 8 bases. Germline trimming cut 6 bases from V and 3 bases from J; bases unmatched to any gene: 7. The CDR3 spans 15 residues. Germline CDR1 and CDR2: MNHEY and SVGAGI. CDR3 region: CASSPYRGTNQPQHF. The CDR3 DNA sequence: TGTGCCAGCAGCCCTTACAGGGGGACCAATCAGCCCCAGCATTTT.

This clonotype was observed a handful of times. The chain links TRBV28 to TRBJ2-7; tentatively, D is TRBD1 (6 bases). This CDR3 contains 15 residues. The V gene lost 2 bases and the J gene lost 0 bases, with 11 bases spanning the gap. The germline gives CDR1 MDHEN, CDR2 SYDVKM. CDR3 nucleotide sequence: TGTGCCAGCAGTTTAACTGGACAGAGCTCCTACGAGCAGTACTTC. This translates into CASSLTGQSSYEQYF. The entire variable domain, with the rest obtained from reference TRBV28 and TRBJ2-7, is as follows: DVKVTQSSRYLVKRTGEKVFLECVQDMDHENMFWYRQDPGLGLRLIYFSYDVKMKEKGDIPEGYSVSREKKERFSLILESASTNQTSMYLCASSLTGQSSYEQYFGPGTRLTVT.

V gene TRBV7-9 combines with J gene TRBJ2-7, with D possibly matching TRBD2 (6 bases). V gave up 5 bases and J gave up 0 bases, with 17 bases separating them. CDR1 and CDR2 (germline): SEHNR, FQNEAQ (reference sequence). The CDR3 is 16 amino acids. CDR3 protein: CASSAPGGPSSYEQYF. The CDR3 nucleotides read TGTGCCAGCAGCGCCCCCGGGGGTCCGAGCTCCTACGAGCAGTACTTC.

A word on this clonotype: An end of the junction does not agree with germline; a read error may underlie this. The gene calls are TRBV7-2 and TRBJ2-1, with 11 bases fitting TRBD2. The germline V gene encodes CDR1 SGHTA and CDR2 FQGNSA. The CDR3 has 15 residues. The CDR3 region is CASSLAGGPYNEQFF. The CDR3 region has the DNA TGTGCCAGCAGTTTAGCGGGAGGGCCGTACAATGAGCAGTTCTTC.

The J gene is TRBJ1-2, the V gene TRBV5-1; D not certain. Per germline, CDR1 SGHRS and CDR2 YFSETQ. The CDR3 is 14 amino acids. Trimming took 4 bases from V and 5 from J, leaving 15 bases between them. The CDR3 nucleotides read TGCGCCAGCAGCCCGGAGGTCGCAGCTTATGGCTACACCTTC. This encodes CASSPEVAAYGYTF.

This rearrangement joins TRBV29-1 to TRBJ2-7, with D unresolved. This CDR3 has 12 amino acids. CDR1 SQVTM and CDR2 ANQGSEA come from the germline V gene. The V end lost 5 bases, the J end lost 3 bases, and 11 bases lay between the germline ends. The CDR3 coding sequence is TGCAGCGTTCAGTACAATCACTACGAGCAGTACTTC. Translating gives CSVQYNHYEQYF.

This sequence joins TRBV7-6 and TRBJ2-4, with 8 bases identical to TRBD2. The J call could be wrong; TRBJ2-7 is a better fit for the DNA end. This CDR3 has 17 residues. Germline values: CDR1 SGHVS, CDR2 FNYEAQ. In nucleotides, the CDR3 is TGTGCCAGCAGCTTCGGGTTTTTTCGCGGGGGGACCTACGAGCAGTACTTC. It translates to CASSFGFFRGGTYEQYF.

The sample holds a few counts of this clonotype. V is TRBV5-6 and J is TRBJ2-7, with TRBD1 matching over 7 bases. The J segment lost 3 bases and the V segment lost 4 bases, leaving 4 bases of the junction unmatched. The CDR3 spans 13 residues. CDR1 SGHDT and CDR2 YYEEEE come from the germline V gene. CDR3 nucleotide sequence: TGTGCCAGCAGCGTGGCAGGGGGCTACGAGCAGTACTTC. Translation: CASSVAGGYEQYF. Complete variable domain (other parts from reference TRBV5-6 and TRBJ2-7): DAGVTQSPTHLIKTRGQQVTLRCSPKSGHDTVSWYQQALGQGPQFIFQYYEEEERQRGNFPDRFSGHQFPNYSSELNVNALLLGDSALYLCASSVAGGYEQYFGPGTRLTVT.

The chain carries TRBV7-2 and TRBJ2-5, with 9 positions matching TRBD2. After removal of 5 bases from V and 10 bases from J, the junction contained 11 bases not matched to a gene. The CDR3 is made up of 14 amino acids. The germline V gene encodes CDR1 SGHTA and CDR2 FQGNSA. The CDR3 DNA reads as TGTGCCAGCAGCCCAAATACTGGCGGGGGGGACCAGTACTTC. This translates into CASSPNTGGGDQYF.

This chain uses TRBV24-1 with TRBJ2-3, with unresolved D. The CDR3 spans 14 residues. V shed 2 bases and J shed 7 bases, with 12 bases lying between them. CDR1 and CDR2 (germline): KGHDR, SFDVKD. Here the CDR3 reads CATSDSDHSNTQYF. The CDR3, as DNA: TGTGCCACCAGTGATTCAGACCACAGTAATACGCAGTATTTT.

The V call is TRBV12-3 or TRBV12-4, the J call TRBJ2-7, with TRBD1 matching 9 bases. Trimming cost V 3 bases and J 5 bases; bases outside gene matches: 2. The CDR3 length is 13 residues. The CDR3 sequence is CASSFTGGHEQYF. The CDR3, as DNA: TGTGCCAGCAGTTTTACAGGGGGCCACGAGCAGTACTTC.